This entry lists 18 T cell receptor beta chains sequenced from one sample in a study of blood T cells in healthy people across ages (dated by TCRdb to the mid-2010s). The method behind the library was 5' RACE. TCRdb names Illumina HiSeq 2500 as the instrument used. The second PCR ran for about 7 to 11 cycles and used a J-beta primer mix along with a sample-barcoded 5' primer. TCRdb reanalyzed the raw reads on its own, using fastp at Q25 for trimming and MiXCR for clone calling, and kept in-frame beta chains. Rows matching on CDR3 protein sequence are summarized as one entry with the most common DNA and genes. The sample table lists roughly 500,000 distinct CDR3 sequences, roughly a quarter of them with a count of one. The ten most abundant clones make up approximately 17% of the sample. Input material: blood. These receptor sequences come from a woman in her 70s in good health.

In its sample, this clonotype was seen a few times. DNA of the CDR3: TGCAGTGCTGGGGACAGTTACAATGAGCAGTTCTTC. Its protein product is CSAGDSYNEQFF. V usage is TRBV20-1 and J usage is TRBJ2-1; TRBD1 aligns across 7 bases. Germline V lookup: CDR1 DFQATT, CDR2 SNEGSKA (reference sequence). This CDR3 spans 12 amino acids. J gave up 4 bases and V 5 bases, and 2 bases lay outside the gene matches.

The genes are TRBV20-1 and TRBJ2-7, with D maybe TRBD2 (5 bases). The CDR3 sequence is 12 residues long. CDR1 is DFQATT, CDR2 SNEGSKA, per germline (reference sequence). V was cut by 3 bases and J by 3 bases, with 9 bases left in between. CDR3 residues: CSASPGVYEQYF. CDR3 bases: TGCAGTGCTAGCCCCGGGGTCTACGAGCAGTACTTC.

This clonotype was detected only a few times. The V call is TRBV24-1, the J call TRBJ2-1, with D possibly being TRBD1 or TRBD2 (5 bases each). Germline V CDR1 and CDR2: KGHDR, SFDVKD. The V end lost 12 bases, the J end lost 4 bases, and 12 bases lay between the germline ends. This CDR3 is 12 amino acids long. The CDR3, as DNA: TGTGCCTCCCGGGACGCTTACAATGAGCAGTTCTTC. Translating it yields CASRDAYNEQFF.

The chain links TRBV7-3 to TRBJ1-2; D might be TRBD1 (6 bases). The CDR3 consists of 13 residues. Trimming took off 2 bases at V and 6 bases at J, with 10 bases between the two ends. Germline CDR1 is SGHTA and CDR2 is FQGTGA. CDR3 in DNA: TGTGCCAGCAGCTTAGTACAGGGACATGGCTACACCTTC. This sequence encodes CASSLVQGHGYTF.

The genes are TRBV9 and TRBJ2-3; no reliable D call. Germline CDR1 is SGDLS and CDR2 is YYNGEE. Trimming cost V 4 bases and J 1 base, with 16 bases left between them. This CDR3 contains 16 residues. CDR3 loop: CASSQERATGTDTQYF. For the CDR3, the DNA is TGTGCCAGCAGCCAAGAAAGGGCCACGGGCACAGATACGCAGTATTTT.

The V and J genes are TRBV9 and TRBJ2-5, with a possible D match to TRBD1 (6 bases). The germline V gene encodes CDR1 SGDLS and CDR2 YYNGEE. V was cut by 7 bases and J by 5 bases, with 15 bases left in between. CDR3 size: 13 residues. CDR3 sequence (DNA): TGTGCCAGCGCGAGGGGGACGGATGAGACCCAGTACTTC. As protein: CASARGTDETQYF.

This chain connects TRBV20-1 to TRBJ1-2; D remains ambiguous. The CDR3 is made up of 11 amino acids. Trimming cost V 0 bases and J 14 bases, with 13 bases left between them. The germline V gene has CDR1 DFQATT and CDR2 SNEGSKA (reference sequence). The CDR3, as DNA: TGCAGTGCTAGAGATGGAGGTCGGATAACCTTC. This gives the protein CSARDGGRITF.

This clonotype appeared many times. The J gene is TRBJ1-4, the V gene TRBV5-6; D is unresolved. The CDR3 sequence is 13 residues long. V lost 1 base and J 8 bases, leaving 9 bases between the germline ends. Germline CDR1 SGHDT, CDR2 YYEEEE. This CDR3 reads CASSLTTNEKLFF. The CDR3, as DNA: TGTGCCAGCAGCTTGACGACGAACGAAAAACTGTTTTTT. Looking up the rest from reference TRBV5-6 and TRBJ1-4 gives the full variable domain: DAGVTQSPTHLIKTRGQQVTLRCSPKSGHDTVSWYQQALGQGPQFIFQYYEEEERQRGNFPDRFSGHQFPNYSSELNVNALLLGDSALYLCASSLTTNEKLFFGSGTQLSVL.

A note on this clonotype: Possible read error: a much larger clone is one base away. V gene TRBV5-1 combines with J gene TRBJ2-5, with D possibly matching TRBD1 (5 bases). The CDR3 runs to 12 residues. The V end was cut by 4 bases, the J end by 9 bases, with 13 bases between. Germline V gene data show CDR1 as SGHRS and CDR2 as YFSETQ. CDR3 nucleotide sequence: TGCGCCAGCAGCCTGGCCGAAGGGGCCCAGTACTTC. As protein: CASSLAEGAQYF.

This chain joins TRBV5-6 and TRBJ2-4; tentatively, D is TRBD1 (6 bases). V lost 0 bases and J 0 bases, leaving 13 bases between the germline ends. The CDR3 sequence is 17 residues long. CDR1 is SGHDT, CDR2 YYEEEE, per germline. The CDR3 DNA follows: TGTGCCAGCAGCTTGGGGGGGACACCTATAGCCAAAAACATTCAGTACTTC. It yields the protein CASSLGGTPIAKNIQYF.

This clonotype was found a few times. This likely comes from a read error, as the CDR3 has no conserved phenylalanine or tryptophan at its end. The chain uses TRBV5-1 and TRBJ2-1; 7 nucleotides agree with TRBD1. This CDR3 contains 15 residues. Germline trimming cut 2 bases from V and 0 bases from J; bases unmatched to any gene: 2. Germline V gene lookup returns CDR1 SGHRS and CDR2 YFSETQ. Here the CDR3 reads CASSLTGDSYNEQFL. CDR3 sequence (DNA): TGCGCCAGCAGCTTAACAGGGGACTCCTACAATGAGCAGTTCCTC.

The V gene is TRBV6-2 or TRBV6-3, the J gene TRBJ2-4; a possible D gene is TRBD2 (6 bases). CDR3 length equals 15 residues. Germline V lookup: CDR1 MNHEY, CDR2 SVGEGT. Trimming left V 5 bases short and J 8 bases short, with 19 bases between. The CDR3 DNA reads TGTGCCAGCAGTACCTTCGGGACTCCCTTCGACATTCAGTACTTC. Its protein is CASSTFGTPFDIQYF.

A few counts support this clonotype. The chain employs TRBV5-6 and TRBJ2-5, with no clear D. The end of the DNA aligns better with TRBJ2-7, so the J call may be wrong. Germline V CDR1 and CDR2: SGHDT, YYEEEE. This CDR3 is 14 amino acids long. The chain's CDR3 is CASRPDVDSYEQYF. In DNA, the CDR3 is TGTGCCAGCAGACCGGACGTCGACTCCTACGAGCAGTACTTC.

Only a few counts were recorded for this clonotype. The J gene is TRBJ1-1, the V gene TRBV20-1; no definite D call. Germline V CDR1 and CDR2: DFQATT, SNEGSKA (reference sequence). Trimming took off 3 bases at V and 4 bases at J, with 15 bases between the two ends. This CDR3 is built from 14 residues. CDR3 in amino acids: CSARMSPGFTEAFF. DNA of the CDR3: TGCAGTGCTAGGATGTCACCGGGGTTCACTGAAGCTTTCTTT.

Remarks on this clonotype: A read error may account for a junction end that differs from germline. The chain couples TRBV29-1 to TRBJ2-5; D may match TRBD1 or TRBD2 (6 bases each). The CDR3 sequence is 12 residues long. The germline CDR1 and CDR2 sequences are SQVTM and ANQGSEA. The CDR3 protein is CTIKETGAVYFF. The CDR3 DNA reads TGCACCATCAAGGAGACGGGGGCCGTATATTTCTTC.

This clonotype was observed a handful of times. The rearrangement joins TRBV18 to TRBJ1-4; perhaps TRBD1 as D (5 bases). Germline CDR1 and CDR2: KGHSH and LQKENI. This CDR3 is built from 13 residues. V lost 2 bases, J lost 13 bases, and 14 bases lay in between. CDR3 nucleotide sequence: TGTGCCAGCTCACCATCCGCGACAGTACTACTGTTTTTT. Protein: CASSPSATVLLFF.

V is TRBV2 and J is TRBJ2-3; 7 bases align to TRBD2. The CDR3 contains 16 residues. Germline trimming cut 0 bases from V and 2 bases from J; bases unmatched to any gene: 5. Germline CDR1 and CDR2: SNHLY and FYNNEI. DNA of the CDR3: TGTGCCAGCAGTGAAGCCGGAGCGGGGCTCACAGATACGCAGTATTTT. It specifies CASSEAGAGLTDTQYF. Full variable domain (missing parts from reference TRBV2 and TRBJ2-3): EPEVTQTPSHQVTQMGQEVILRCVPISNHLYFYWYRQILGQKVEFLVSFYNNEISEKSEIFDDQFSVERPDGSNFTLKIRSTKLEDSAMYFCASSEAGAGLTDTQYFGPGTRLTVL.

This sequence joins TRBV4-3 and TRBJ2-5, with 8 positions matching TRBD1. The J call is in doubt because the DNA end fits TRBJ2-1 better. Germline values: CDR1 LGHNA, CDR2 YSLEER. This CDR3 is 14 amino acids long. The CDR3 nucleotides are TGCGCCAGCAGCCACTTCAGGGGGCGAAATGAGCAGTTCTTC. This sequence encodes CASSHFRGRNEQFF.